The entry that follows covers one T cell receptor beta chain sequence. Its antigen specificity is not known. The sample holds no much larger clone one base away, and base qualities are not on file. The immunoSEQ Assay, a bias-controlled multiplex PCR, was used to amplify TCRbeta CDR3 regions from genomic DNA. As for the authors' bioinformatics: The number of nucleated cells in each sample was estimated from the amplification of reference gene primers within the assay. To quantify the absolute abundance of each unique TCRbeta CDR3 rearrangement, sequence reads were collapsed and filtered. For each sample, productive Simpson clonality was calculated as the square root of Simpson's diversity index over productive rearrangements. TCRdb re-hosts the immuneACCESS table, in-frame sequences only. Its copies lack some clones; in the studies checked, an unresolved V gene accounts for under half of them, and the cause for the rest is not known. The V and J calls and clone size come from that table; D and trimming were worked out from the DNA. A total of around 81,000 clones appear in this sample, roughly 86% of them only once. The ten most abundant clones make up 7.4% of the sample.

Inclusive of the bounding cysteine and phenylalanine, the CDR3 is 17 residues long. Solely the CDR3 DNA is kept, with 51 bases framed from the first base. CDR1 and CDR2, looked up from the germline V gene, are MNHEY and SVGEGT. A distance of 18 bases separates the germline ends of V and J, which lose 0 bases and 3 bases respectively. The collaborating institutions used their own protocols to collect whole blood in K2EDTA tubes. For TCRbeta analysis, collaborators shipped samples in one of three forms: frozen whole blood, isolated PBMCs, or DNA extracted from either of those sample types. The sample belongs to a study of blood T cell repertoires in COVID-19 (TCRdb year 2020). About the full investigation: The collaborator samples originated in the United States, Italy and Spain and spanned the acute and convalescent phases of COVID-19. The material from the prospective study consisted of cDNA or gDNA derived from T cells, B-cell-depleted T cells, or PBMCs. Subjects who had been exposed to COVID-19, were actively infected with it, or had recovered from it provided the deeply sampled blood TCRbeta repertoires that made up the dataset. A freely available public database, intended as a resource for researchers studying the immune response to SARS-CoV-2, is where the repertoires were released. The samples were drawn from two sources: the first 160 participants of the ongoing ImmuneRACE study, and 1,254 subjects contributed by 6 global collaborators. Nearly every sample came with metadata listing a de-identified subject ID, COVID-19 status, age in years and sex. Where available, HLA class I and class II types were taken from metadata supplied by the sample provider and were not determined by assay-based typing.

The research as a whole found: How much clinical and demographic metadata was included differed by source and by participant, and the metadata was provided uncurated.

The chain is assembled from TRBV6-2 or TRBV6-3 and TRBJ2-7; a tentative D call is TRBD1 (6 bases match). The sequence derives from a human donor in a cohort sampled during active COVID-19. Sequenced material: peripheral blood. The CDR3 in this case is CASSYSIGSGENYEQYF. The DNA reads TGTGCCAGCAGTTACTCGATAGGGTCAGGGGAAAACTACGAGCAGTACTTC.